Sequencing of this T cell receptor (beta chain) was carried out in a study of post-analysis software for immune sequencing data. Study observations and caveats: Patients carried roughly 5 TRBV segments more frequently than controls did, and TRBV5-6, TRBV5-1 and TRBV20-1 were among them.

Germline CDR1 reads MGHRA; CDR2 reads YSYEKL. V was shortened by 1 base and J by 5 bases, with 9 bases between the two germline ends. The CDR3 is made up of 14 amino acids. The authors incorporated unique molecular identifiers into the TCR beta cDNA libraries. One entry per CDR3 protein, called by TCRdb with MiXCR from the PCR reads. The table shows a few hundred thousand distinct CDR3 sequences, with under 55% occurring only once. The sample holds a few counts of this clonotype. Its antigen remains unidentified. This clonotype originated in a girl aged 5 to 17 with multiple sclerosis. The chain combines TRBV4-1 with TRBJ2-1; D is undetermined. Sequenced material: blood. CDR3 bases: TGCGCCAGCAGCCAAGTCCTGCGAAACAATGAGCAGTTCTTC. Translating it yields CASSQVLRNNEQFF.